This TCR beta chain was obtained from a study of control samples from healthy donors and cancer patients (dated by TCRdb to 2019 to 2021). Library generation was performed with the immunoSEQ multiplex PCR assay. This is the immuneACCESS table as TCRdb keeps it, with only in-frame sequences that have V and J called. A part of the clones is gone; compared with another copy, unresolved V genes explain less than half, and the rest is unexplained. This sample comprises 100,000 to 150,000 clones, around 86% of them detected only once. Together, the top ten hold around 8.7% of the sample. Comments on this clone: What this receptor recognizes is not known. No base-level quality is on record; no much larger clone is a single base apart.

Germline trimming amounts to 7 bases on V and 10 bases on J, with 12 as the count of junction bases outside the gene matches. The CDR3 numbers 13 residues from cysteine through phenylalanine. The CDR3 DNA has 39 bases and is translated from base 1. The chain joins TRBV12-3 or TRBV12-4 to TRBJ1-1, with 7 middle bases fitting TRBD1. Sequenced input: blood. This sequence was found in a man in his forties or fifties in good health. The nucleotides read TGTGCCAGCACCCGGGGACAGAAAAGCGTAGCTTTCTTT. This is translated as CASTRGQKSVAFF.